The 26 T cell receptor beta chains in this list originate from one sample, sequenced in a study of shared clonotypes between healthy human individuals. CD45RO-negative CD8 cells positively selected for CCR7 made up the naive population, which excluded terminally differentiated effector memory CD45RA+ cells. TCRdb's table, derived via immunoSEQ multiplex PCR, lists solely in-frame clones and lacks some. The sample records around 600,000 clones, around 96% being singletons. The sequencing sample was made of naive CD8+ T cells sorted from blood. These receptor sequences come from a woman aged 30 to 39 in good health.

The chain recombines TRBV27 with TRBJ1-5; D not certain. In germline, CDR1 is MNHEY, CDR2 SMNVEV (reference sequence). The CDR3 sequence is 13 residues long. V lost 5 bases to trimming and J lost 4 bases, with 9 bases between them. The CDR3 spells CASSKVANQPQHF. As DNA, the CDR3 is TGTGCCAGCAGTAAGGTGGCGAATCAGCCCCAGCATTTT.

The chain couples TRBV5-6 to TRBJ2-2; D possibly matches TRBD1 or TRBD2 (7 bases each). CDR1 SGHDT and CDR2 YYEEEE come from the germline V gene. CDR3 size: 16 residues. V was pared by 4 bases and J by 5 bases, with 18 bases between. DNA for the CDR3: TGTGCCAGCAGCCCTACCCCAGGGGGGGATACCGGGGAGCTGTTTTTT. It translates to CASSPTPGGDTGELFF.

This clone occurred a few times. J is TRBJ2-7 and V is TRBV13; TRBD2 matches at 9 bases. Germline assignment: CDR1 PRHDT and CDR2 FYEKMQ (reference sequence). V was pared by 4 bases and J by 1 base, with 8 bases of the junction left unmatched. This CDR3 contains 16 residues. The CDR3 loop reads CASSSNGGRDSYEQYF. CDR3 bases: TGTGCCAGCAGCTCCAACGGCGGGAGGGATTCCTACGAGCAGTACTTC.

The rearrangement uses TRBV5-1 and TRBJ2-7; 9 nucleotides agree with TRBD2. This CDR3 spans 16 amino acids. In germline, CDR1 is SGHRS, CDR2 YFSETQ. The junction had 4 bases not matched to a gene; V was cut back by 0 bases and J by 0 bases. The CDR3 sequence is CASSLGLADSSYEQYF. Here the CDR3 DNA reads TGCGCCAGCAGCTTGGGACTAGCGGACAGCTCCTACGAGCAGTACTTC.

The chain links TRBV11-2 to TRBJ2-7, with a tentative D call TRBD2 (6 bases). From germline, CDR1 is SGHAT and CDR2 FQNNGV. Trimming shortened V by 1 base and J by 6 bases, and 10 bases separated the two germline ends. CDR3 length equals 13 residues. Here the CDR3 reads CASSLALAGEQYF. The CDR3 DNA is TGTGCCAGCAGCTTAGCACTAGCTGGCGAGCAGTACTTC.

The J gene is TRBJ1-1, the V gene TRBV28; D is uncertain. V gave up 3 bases and J gave up 6 bases, with 8 bases separating them. This CDR3 spans 12 amino acids. The V gene's germline CDR1 is MDHEN and CDR2 SYDVKM. The CDR3: CASSFLGPEAFF. The CDR3 bases are TGTGCCAGCAGTTTTTTAGGGCCTGAAGCTTTCTTT.

The V and J genes are TRBV9 and TRBJ1-5; unclear D gene. The germline V gene has CDR1 SGDLS and CDR2 YYNGEE. The CDR3 runs 15 residues. The ends were cut back, 2 bases at V and 0 bases at J, with 9 bases in the middle. CDR3 in amino acids: CASSVNIDSNQPQHF. The CDR3 nucleotides are TGTGCCAGCAGCGTTAACATCGATAGCAATCAGCCCCAGCATTTT.

The CDR3 DNA follows: TGTGCCAGTTCCGAGGCACCAAGTTACAATGAGCAGTTCTTC. Protein sequence: CASSEAPSYNEQFF. The genes are TRBV19 and TRBJ2-1; D unresolved. The V gene lost 8 bases and the J gene lost 4 bases, with 15 bases spanning the gap. This CDR3 comprises 14 residues. The germline CDR1 and CDR2 sequences are LNHDA and SQIVND (reference sequence).

The sample holds one count of this clone. The chain carries TRBV9 and TRBJ2-1; TRBD2 matches at 9 bases. Germline assignment: CDR1 SGDLS and CDR2 YYNGEE. The V and J ends lost 2 bases and 4 bases, in that order; junction bases with no gene match: 4. CDR3 length: 15 amino acids. CDR3 in amino acids: CASSVGTSLYNEQFF. The CDR3 coding sequence is TGTGCCAGCAGCGTCGGGACTAGCTTATACAATGAGCAGTTCTTC.

V gene TRBV27 combines with J gene TRBJ1-4; perhaps TRBD1 as D (5 bases). V shed 0 bases and J shed 7 bases, with 24 bases lying between them. Germline loops: CDR1 MNHEY, CDR2 SMNVEV (reference sequence). CDR3 size: 19 residues. DNA of the CDR3: TGTGCCAGCAGTTTATCTTTGGGAGAAGGAGGGACCGCGGTTGAAAAACTGTTTTTT. Encoded protein: CASSLSLGEGGTAVEKLFF.

This clone was found once. This sequence joins TRBV28 and TRBJ2-3; D gene unclear. V lost 4 bases to trimming and J lost 2 bases, with 13 bases between them. This CDR3 has 15 amino acids. CDR1 is MDHEN, CDR2 SYDVKM, per germline. The CDR3 is CASSSRASYTDTQYF. The CDR3 DNA is TGTGCCAGCAGTTCCCGGGCCAGCTACACAGATACGCAGTATTTT.

The gene calls are TRBV5-6 and TRBJ2-1, with a weak D call TRBD1 (5 bases). The CDR3 runs to 14 residues. Germline CDR1 and CDR2: SGHDT and YYEEEE. V lost 4 bases and J 9 bases, leaving 17 bases between the germline ends. As DNA, the CDR3 is TGTGCCAGCAGCCCATACTGGGGCCCAGGTGAGCAGTTCTTC. It translates to CASSPYWGPGEQFF.

This clone was observed a handful of times. J is TRBJ1-1 and V is TRBV7-9; the D gene is possibly TRBD1 (5 bases). Per germline, CDR1 SEHNR and CDR2 FQNEAQ (reference sequence). This CDR3 is 13 amino acids long. V was cut by 1 base and J by 10 bases, with 13 bases left in between. The CDR3 sequence: CASSLDPQGAAFF. As DNA, the CDR3 is TGTGCCAGCAGCTTAGACCCCCAGGGTGCAGCTTTCTTT.

The gene calls are TRBV15 and TRBJ2-7; 7 bases are shared with TRBD1. The V gene's germline CDR1 is LNHNV and CDR2 YYDKDF (reference sequence). J gave up 5 bases and V 0 bases, and 4 bases lay outside the gene matches. This CDR3 has 14 residues. The CDR3 DNA is TGTGCCACCAGCAGAGATGGGACAGAACACGAGCAGTACTTC. As protein: CATSRDGTEHEQYF.

This chain connects TRBV28 to TRBJ1-1, with D hard to call. Germline CDR1 reads MDHEN; CDR2 reads SYDVKM. The CDR3 extends over 15 amino acids. V shed 0 bases and J shed 4 bases, with 12 bases lying between them. The CDR3 sequence is CASSLWRELGTEAFF. CDR3 in DNA: TGTGCCAGCAGTTTATGGAGGGAGTTGGGCACTGAAGCTTTCTTT. Drawing the rest from reference TRBV28 and TRBJ1-1, the complete variable domain is DVKVTQSSRYLVKRTGEKVFLECVQDMDHENMFWYRQDPGLGLRLIYFSYDVKMKEKGDIPEGYSVSREKKERFSLILESASTNQTSMYLCASSLWRELGTEAFFGQGTRLTVV.

The chain is built from TRBV29-1 and TRBJ1-2; the match to TRBD1 covers 9 bases. Germline V gene sequence: CDR1 SQVTM, CDR2 ANQGSEA. The CDR3 has 15 amino acids. Unmatched junction bases numbered 14, after V lost 7 bases and J lost 5 bases. This chain's CDR3 is CSARQGESPGYGYTF. The CDR3 nucleotides read TGCAGCGCGCGACAGGGGGAAAGCCCTGGTTATGGCTACACCTTC.

In this sample, this clone turned up once. The rearrangement uses TRBV6-1 and TRBJ2-3; D gene uncertain. The CDR3 is 11 amino acids. Germline CDR1 reads MNHNS; CDR2 reads SASEGT. V was pared by 8 bases and J by 6 bases, with 9 bases between. DNA for the CDR3: TGTGCCAGCGGGCCAAGGGATACGCAGTATTTT. As protein: CASGPRDTQYF.

This sequence joins TRBV28 and TRBJ2-7; D perhaps matches TRBD1 (8 bases). This CDR3 is built from 15 residues. The germline V and J ends were trimmed by 6 bases and 0 bases, with 15 bases remaining between them. The germline gives CDR1 MDHEN, CDR2 SYDVKM. CDR3 sequence reads: CASRSTGGGSYEQYF. CDR3 DNA sequence: TGTGCCAGCAGGTCAACAGGGGGGGGCTCCTACGAGCAGTACTTC.

The chain has TRBV25-1 and TRBJ2-7, with 7 bases fitting TRBD1. Germline values: CDR1 MGHDK, CDR2 SYGVNS. The CDR3 consists of 14 residues. The junction had 7 bases not matched to a gene; V was cut back by 3 bases and J by 5 bases. The CDR3 reads CASSDPRQGHEQYF. The CDR3 nucleotides read TGTGCCAGCAGTGATCCCCGACAGGGCCACGAGCAGTACTTC.

The count of this clone is one. The rearrangement joins TRBV5-4 to TRBJ2-7; 7 bases are shared with TRBD2. Per germline, CDR1 SGHNT and CDR2 YYREEE (reference sequence). V lost 2 bases and J lost 5; bases outside the gene matches: 7. The CDR3 extends over 14 amino acids. CDR3 DNA sequence: TGTGCCAGCAGCTTTCGCGGGAGTGGCGACGAGCAGTACTTC. As protein: CASSFRGSGDEQYF.

On this clone: Additional DNA sequences in this sample encode the identical CDR3. V usage is TRBV7-9 and J usage is TRBJ2-7, with 10 bases matching TRBD1. The CDR3 sequence is 13 residues long. CDR1 and CDR2 from the germline V gene are SEHNR and FQNEAQ (reference sequence). Trimming at V came to 5 bases and at J to 3 bases, leaving 1 base not matched to a gene. This CDR3 is CASSRDRGYEQYF. CDR3 DNA sequence: TGTGCCAGCAGCCGGGACAGGGGCTACGAGCAGTACTTC. Complete variable domain (other parts from reference TRBV7-9 and TRBJ2-7): DTGVSQNPRHKITKRGQNVTFRCDPISEHNRLYWYRQTLGQGPEFLTYFQNEAQLEKSRLLSDRFSAERPKGSFSTLEIQRTEQGDSAMYLCASSRDRGYEQYFGPGTRLTVT.

Regarding this clone: The same CDR3 arises from other DNA sequences in this sample as well. The chain is built from TRBV28 and TRBJ2-7; D is perhaps TRBD2 (7 bases). This CDR3 contains 14 residues. In germline, CDR1 is MDHEN, CDR2 SYDVKM. V was shortened by 1 base and J by 2 bases, with 9 bases between the two germline ends. CDR3 nucleotides: TGTGCCAGCAGTTTATCGGGGGGCACCTACGAGCAGTACTTC. Encoded protein: CASSLSGGTYEQYF.

The chain joins TRBV5-4 to TRBJ1-6, with unresolved D. CDR1 and CDR2 from the germline V gene are SGHNT and YYREEE (reference sequence). The CDR3 spans 16 residues. The V and J ends lost 1 base and 3 bases respectively, with 11 bases between them. This CDR3 is CASSLYPVIYNSPLHF. As DNA, the CDR3 is TGTGCCAGCAGCTTGTATCCGGTAATCTATAATTCACCCCTCCACTTT.

J is TRBJ1-1 and V is TRBV7-9; possible D gene TRBD1, 5 bases. Deletions cut 7 bases from V and 5 bases from J, with 14 bases between. The V gene's germline CDR1 is SEHNR and CDR2 FQNEAQ (reference sequence). The CDR3 has 13 amino acids. The CDR3 reads CASTPKGKTEAFF. In DNA form, the CDR3 reads TGTGCCAGCACCCCCAAGGGGAAAACTGAAGCTTTCTTT. Using reference TRBV7-9 and TRBJ1-1 for the parts outside the CDR3, the full variable domain is DTGVSQNPRHKITKRGQNVTFRCDPISEHNRLYWYRQTLGQGPEFLTYFQNEAQLEKSRLLSDRFSAERPKGSFSTLEIQRTEQGDSAMYLCASTPKGKTEAFFGQGTRLTVV.

A remark on this clone: The sample carries other DNA sequences with the same CDR3. This rearrangement joins TRBV27 to TRBJ2-5, with D perhaps TRBD1 or TRBD2 (5 bases each). The DNA end lines up better with TRBJ2-7; the J call may be wrong. Germline V CDR1 and CDR2: MNHEY, SMNVEV (reference sequence). CDR3 length: 14 amino acids. Here the CDR3 reads CASSFGTSSYEQYF. The CDR3 nucleotides read TGTGCCAGCAGTTTCGGGACGTCGTCCTACGAGCAGTACTTC.

The rearrangement uses TRBV15 and TRBJ2-3; 11 bases match TRBD2. The CDR3 is made up of 15 amino acids. Germline trimming cut 5 bases from V and 5 bases from J; bases unmatched to any gene: 6. Germline CDR1 is LNHNV and CDR2 is YYDKDF (reference sequence). DNA for the CDR3: TGTGCCACCAGCGGGGGACTAGCGGTAGTAGATACGCAGTATTTT. Translating it yields CATSGGLAVVDTQYF.